The 25 T cell receptor beta chains given below trace back to one sample, sequenced in a study of metastatic and nonmetastatic thyroid tumors. Thyroid surgery took place with no prior treatment in any patient. With MiXCR, TCRdb called clones anew from the PCR reads. The sample has about 40,000 clones, roughly 13% seen once; the top ten hold more than 9%. Sequencing was carried out using blood. These receptors all stem from a female donor with papillary thyroid cancer or a benign thyroid nodule (not recorded which). Some clones in this sample may be carry-over from other donors' samples.

The table lists this clone with many counts. V gene TRBV5-1 combines with J gene TRBJ2-7, with a tentative D call TRBD1 (5 bases). V lost 2 bases and J 5 bases, leaving 8 bases between the germline ends. From germline, CDR1 is SGHRS and CDR2 YFSETQ. The CDR3 length is 12 residues. The CDR3 bases are TGCGCCAGCAGCTTAACACAGGACGAGCAGTACTTC. It translates to CASSLTQDEQYF.

A note on this clone: Relative to the germline gene, one junction end is altered; a read error may explain this. The genes are TRBV9 and TRBJ1-6; D not resolved. Germline lookup yields CDR1 SGDLS and CDR2 YYNGEE. This CDR3 region has 14 residues. The CDR3 nucleotides read TGTGCCAGCAGCGCAGAGACGAGGGATTCACCCCTCTACTTC. This translates into CASSAETRDSPLYF.

This clone was picked up many times. The chain joins TRBV28 to TRBJ1-5; 9 bases agree with TRBD1. The CDR3 is 20 amino acids. V shed 2 bases, J shed 2 bases, and the junction held 16 bases outside the gene matches. Germline V gene sequence: CDR1 MDHEN, CDR2 SYDVKM. CDR3 bases: TGTGCCAGCAGTTTACTAGGGGGGACAGGGCCGAGGAGCGGCAATCAGCCCCAGCATTTT. This sequence encodes CASSLLGGTGPRSGNQPQHF. Full variable domain (missing parts from reference TRBV28 and TRBJ1-5): DVKVTQSSRYLVKRTGEKVFLECVQDMDHENMFWYRQDPGLGLRLIYFSYDVKMKEKGDIPEGYSVSREKKERFSLILESASTNQTSMYLCASSLLGGTGPRSGNQPQHFGDGTRLSIL.

The table lists this clone with many counts. CDR3 nucleotides: TGTGCCAGCAGTTTATCCAGGGGGTTCTACGAGCAGTACTTC. This translates into CASSLSRGFYEQYF. The chain links TRBV28 to TRBJ2-7; 7 nucleotides align to TRBD1. In germline, CDR1 is MDHEN, CDR2 SYDVKM. The CDR3 totals 14 residues. V was clipped by 1 base and J by 3 bases; unmatched bases: 3.

This clone was seen many times. The rearrangement links TRBV19 to TRBJ2-2; the D is unclear. CDR1 and CDR2 from the germline V gene are LNHDA and SQIVND (reference sequence). Trimming took off 6 bases at V and 4 bases at J, with 12 bases between the two ends. The CDR3 consists of 14 residues. CDR3 in amino acids: CASRDEPTTGELFF. CDR3 DNA: TGTGCCAGTAGAGACGAGCCCACCACCGGGGAGCTGTTTTTT. Full variable domain (remainder filled in from reference TRBV19 and TRBJ2-2): DGGITQSPKYLFRKEGQNVTLSCEQNLNHDAMYWYRQDPGQGLRLIYYSQIVNDFQKGDIAEGYSVSREKKESFPLTVTSAQKNPTAFYLCASRDEPTTGELFFGEGSRLTVL.

This clone was seen at least ten times. The V call is TRBV19, the J call TRBJ2-7; unclear D gene. Trimming shortened V by 4 bases and J by 3 bases, and 7 bases separated the two germline ends. The CDR3 is 12 residues long. From germline, CDR1 is LNHDA and CDR2 SQIVND (reference sequence). The CDR3 reads CASSTDGYEQYF. DNA of the CDR3: TGTGCCAGTAGTACCGACGGCTACGAGCAGTACTTC.

This clone has at least ten counts. The sample carries other DNA sequences with the same CDR3. J is TRBJ1-1 and V is TRBV7-9, with TRBD1 as a possible D gene (5 bases). V shed 6 bases and J shed 7 bases, with 21 bases lying between them. The CDR3 is 15 residues long. Germline V gives CDR1 SEHNR, CDR2 FQNEAQ (reference sequence). CDR3 in amino acids: CASSRVMGEKHEAFF. The CDR3 DNA is TGTGCCAGCAGTCGAGTGATGGGGGAGAAACATGAAGCTTTCTTT.

This clone showed up many times. The chain couples TRBV11-2 to TRBJ2-5; D uncertain. The CDR3 is 14 amino acids. Trimming left V 8 bases short and J 4 bases short, with 17 bases between. CDR1 and CDR2 from the germline V gene are SGHAT and FQNNGV. CDR3 nucleotides: TGTGCCAGCGGTCGGTTGGGTGGTAGAGAGACCCAGTACTTC. It codes for CASGRLGGRETQYF.

V and J are TRBV6-2 or TRBV6-3 and TRBJ2-3, with 9 bases that match TRBD2. Germline values: CDR1 MNHEY, CDR2 SVGEGT. The V and J ends lost 8 bases and 10 bases, in that order; junction bases with no gene match: 22. The CDR3 loop spans 17 amino acids. The DNA for the CDR3 is TGTGCCAGCCGTACAACAGGGCTGCCTAGCGGGACGGGTTCGCAGTATTTT. This gives the protein CASRTTGLPSGTGSQYF.

By frequency in the sample, this clone is medium-sized. The J gene is TRBJ2-7, the V gene TRBV12-3 or TRBV12-4; 8 positions agree with TRBD1. This CDR3 is built from 15 residues. With 1 base clipped from V and 7 bases from J, the junction kept 9 bases outside the gene matches. The CDR3 bases are TGTGCCAGCAGTTTAGAAGGACAGGGATCCCCGGAGCAGTACTTC. Translating it yields CASSLEGQGSPEQYF.

With regard to this clone: A much larger clone differs from this one at a single base, so this may be a read error. The same CDR3 is also encoded by other DNA sequences in this sample. V and J are TRBV7-8 and TRBJ2-5, with 9 nucleotides matching TRBD1. The CDR3 runs 15 residues. The germline gives CDR1 SGHVS, CDR2 FQNEAQ. CDR3: CASSLAYGQGQTQYF. In nucleotides, the CDR3 is TGCGCCAGCAGCTTAGCATACGGACAGGGGCAGACCCAGTACTTC.

V and J are TRBV11-3 and TRBJ2-2, with 8 nucleotides matching TRBD2. The CDR3 runs 16 residues. Losses at the gene ends were 7 bases for V and 5 bases for J; bases not matched to a gene: 12. CDR1 is SGHNT, CDR2 YENEEA, per germline. This CDR3 reads CASNFAGTRGTGELFF. The CDR3 DNA sequence: TGTGCCAGCAACTTTGCCGGGACTAGAGGAACCGGGGAGCTGTTTTTT.

A remark on this clone: The junction does not match germline at one end; this may be a read error. The CDR3 bases are TGTCCCAGTATTCCCGGGACTGCTCCCTCGGAGCAGTACTTC. It specifies CPSIPGTAPSEQYF. The chain employs TRBV19 and TRBJ2-7; TRBD2 is a possible D gene (6 bases). Looked up from germline, CDR1 is LNHDA and CDR2 is SQIVND (reference sequence). The CDR3 length is 14 residues.

This clone has a count of ten or more. V and J are TRBV18 and TRBJ1-4; 10 bases map to TRBD1. J gave up 8 bases and V 0 bases, and 3 bases lay outside the gene matches. The germline gives CDR1 KGHSH, CDR2 LQKENI. The CDR3 runs to 15 residues. CDR3 region: CASSPPGQGTEKLFF. The CDR3 DNA follows: TGTGCCAGCTCACCACCGGGACAGGGGACAGAAAAACTGTTTTTT.

As to this clone: A junction boundary mismatches the germline segment, possibly from a read error. The chain combines TRBV19 with TRBJ1-5; no clear D. The CDR3 totals 15 residues. Germline values: CDR1 LNHDA, CDR2 SQIVND (reference sequence). The CDR3: CATQYGRGSNQPQHF. The CDR3 nucleotides are TGTGCCACCCAATATGGGCGTGGAAGCAATCAGCCCCAGCACTTT.

As concerns this clone: The germline gene is not matched at one end of the junction; a read error may be the cause. V is TRBV10-2 and J is TRBJ1-1; tentative D call: TRBD1 (5 bases). This CDR3 has 13 amino acids. CDR1 and CDR2 (germline): WSHSY, SAAADI. As DNA, the CDR3 is TGCGCCAGCAGTTCAACAGGCTACGCTGATGCTTTCTTT. This translates into CASSSTGYADAFF.

This clone was picked up many times. This rearrangement joins TRBV6-2 or TRBV6-3 to TRBJ2-1; 8 bases agree with TRBD2. Germline CDR1 is MNHEY and CDR2 is SVGEGT. This CDR3 spans 13 amino acids. Trimming cost V 0 bases and J 12 bases; bases outside gene matches: 4. The CDR3 nucleotides are TGTGCCAGCAGTTACTCGGGACTAGAGCTGCAGTTCTTC. Protein product: CASSYSGLELQFF.

Many counts were recorded for this clone. The V and J genes are TRBV11-2 and TRBJ2-7, with TRBD1 as a possible D gene (5 bases). Deletions cut 1 base from V and 3 bases from J, with 7 bases between. This CDR3 has 13 residues. Germline V lookup: CDR1 SGHAT, CDR2 FQNNGV. Written as DNA, the CDR3 is TGTGCCAGCAGCTTAGCAGGGCTCTACGAGCAGTACTTC. Its protein product is CASSLAGLYEQYF.

This clone was seen only once. The chain is built from TRBV20-1 and TRBJ2-7; 12 bases agree with TRBD2. V lost 6 bases and J lost 9; bases outside the gene matches: 9. CDR3 length equals 13 residues. Germline values: CDR1 DFQATT, CDR2 SNEGSKA (reference sequence). The CDR3 nucleotides are TGCAGTGCGTTCTGGACTAGCGGGATCGGGCAGTACTTC. Protein product: CSAFWTSGIGQYF.

The V and J genes are TRBV19 and TRBJ1-3; 9 bases are a match to TRBD1. This CDR3 is built from 14 residues. The V gene's germline CDR1 is LNHDA and CDR2 SQIVND (reference sequence). The V segment lost 8 bases and the J segment 7 bases; nucleotides outside the gene matches: 9. The CDR3 bases are TGTGCCAGTTGCGGACAGGGGAGAACGAACACCATATATTTT. It encodes CASCGQGRTNTIYF.

This clone was detected many times. The chain recombines TRBV7-3 with TRBJ2-6, with D perhaps matching TRBD1 or TRBD2 (6 bases each). There are 19 residues in the CDR3. V lost 7 bases and J lost 0, with 22 bases in between. Looked up from germline, CDR1 is SGHTA and CDR2 is FQGTGA. This CDR3 is CASTIRGLALASGANVLTF. The CDR3 DNA sequence: TGTGCCAGCACCATTCGGGGGCTAGCCCTAGCCTCTGGGGCCAACGTCCTGACTTTC.

This clone was detected many times. This rearrangement joins TRBV19 to TRBJ1-6, with D possibly being TRBD1 (6 bases). V dropped 7 bases and J dropped 3 bases, with 13 bases sitting between them. The CDR3 length is 15 residues. Germline V gene lookup returns CDR1 LNHDA and CDR2 SQIVND (reference sequence). The CDR3 reads CASKGGGLYNSPLHF. CDR3 nucleotide sequence: TGTGCCAGTAAGGGGGGGGGACTCTATAATTCACCCCTCCACTTT.

Relative to its sample, this clone is medium-sized. The V and J genes are TRBV6-1 and TRBJ2-7; 8 bases line up with TRBD1. The germline V gene encodes CDR1 MNHNS and CDR2 SASEGT. The CDR3 spans 14 residues. V was clipped by 5 bases and J by 7 bases; unmatched bases: 10. CDR3 sequence reads: CASSSGTGTREQYF. For the CDR3, the DNA is TGTGCCAGCAGTTCCGGGACAGGAACGAGGGAGCAGTACTTC.

This rearrangement joins TRBV5-6 to TRBJ2-3, with D possibly being TRBD1 or TRBD2 (6 bases each). This CDR3 has 16 amino acids. Trimming removed 1 base from V and 3 bases from J, with 15 bases in between. The V gene's germline CDR1 is SGHDT and CDR2 YYEEEE. The CDR3 spells CASSLRGPLRTDTQYF. In DNA form, the CDR3 reads TGTGCCAGCAGCTTGCGGGGGCCTCTCCGGACAGATACGCAGTATTTT.

This clone was recorded many times. V is TRBV9 and J is TRBJ2-7; possible D gene TRBD1, 5 bases. V dropped 0 bases and J dropped 1 base, with 11 bases sitting between them. The CDR3 has 15 residues. CDR1 is SGDLS and CDR2 is YYNGEE in the germline V gene. CDR3 bases: TGTGCCAGCAGCGTAGGGACAAGTATGTCCTACGAGCAGTACTTC. Protein sequence: CASSVGTSMSYEQYF.